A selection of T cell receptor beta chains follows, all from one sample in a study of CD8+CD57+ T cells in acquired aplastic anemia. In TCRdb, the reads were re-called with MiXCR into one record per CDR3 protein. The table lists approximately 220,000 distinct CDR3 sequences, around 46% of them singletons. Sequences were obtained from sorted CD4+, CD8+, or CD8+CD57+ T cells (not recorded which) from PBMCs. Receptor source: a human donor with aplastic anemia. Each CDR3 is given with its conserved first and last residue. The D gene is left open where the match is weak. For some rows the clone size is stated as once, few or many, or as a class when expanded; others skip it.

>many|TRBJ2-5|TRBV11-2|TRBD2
TGTGCCAGCAGCGGGGCGGGGGGCCAAGAGACCCAGTACTTC
CASSGAGGQETQYF
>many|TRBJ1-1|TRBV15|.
TGTGCCACCAGCAGAGATCTCGTGGCACTGAACACTGAAGCTTTCTTT
CATSRDLVALNTEAFF
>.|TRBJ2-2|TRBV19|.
TGTGCCACTAAAAACGACGTCAGCGGGGAGCTGTTTTTT
CATKNDVSGELFF
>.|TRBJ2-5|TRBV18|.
TGTGCCAGCTTCACCGGAAATAGTGACGGGACCCAGTACTTC
CASFTGNSDGTQYF
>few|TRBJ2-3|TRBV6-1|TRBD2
TGTGCCAGCAGTGAAGAGGGAACTAGCGGTTCTAGCACAGATACGCAGTATTTT
CASSEEGTSGSSTDTQYF
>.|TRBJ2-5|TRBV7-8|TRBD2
TGTGCCAGCAGCTTAGTTGGACTAGCGGGGACTACACAAGAGACCCAGTACTTC
CASSLVGLAGTTQETQYF
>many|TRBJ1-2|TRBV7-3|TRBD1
TGTGCCAGCAGCTTAACGGGGACAGCCGGCTACACCTTC
CASSLTGTAGYTF
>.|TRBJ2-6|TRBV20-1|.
TGCAGTGCTGGAGATATAGGGGATACTGGGGCCAACGTCCTGACTTTC
CSAGDIGDTGANVLTF
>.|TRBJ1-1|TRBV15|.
TGTGCCACCAGCATCCGCCGGGGCACACCTGAAGCTTTCTTT
CATSIRRGTPEAFF
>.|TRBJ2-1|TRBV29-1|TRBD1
TGCAGCGCCCTTGGTGGACAGGGTGAAGGGGAGGCCTACAATGAGCAGTTCTTC
CSALGGQGEGEAYNEQFF
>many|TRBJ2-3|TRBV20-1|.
TGCAGTGCTGTACGTCCCCGGGCTCCTAAGTACCCAGATACGCAGTATTTT
CSAVRPRAPKYPDTQYF
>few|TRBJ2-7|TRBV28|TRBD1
TGTGCCAGCAGTAACCGACAGGGGAATTACGAGCAGTACTTC
CASSNRQGNYEQYF
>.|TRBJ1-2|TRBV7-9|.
TGTGCCAGCAGCTTAGTGGGGCGGGGCAGGGCTAATTATGGCTACACCTTC
CASSLVGRGRANYGYTF
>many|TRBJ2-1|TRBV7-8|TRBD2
TGTGCCAGCAGCTTAGCGAGTTGGACTAGCGTGAGCTCCTACAATGAGCAGTTCTTC
CASSLASWTSVSSYNEQFF
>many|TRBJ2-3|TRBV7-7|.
TGTGCTAGCAGCCCCTTGACGGGCCCTTACCTCACAGATACGCAGTATTTT
CASSPLTGPYLTDTQYF
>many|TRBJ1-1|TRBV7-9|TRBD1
TGTGCCAGCAGACCGCGCCGGGACAGACAAATGAACACTGAAGCTTTCTTT
CASRPRRDRQMNTEAFF
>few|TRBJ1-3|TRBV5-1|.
TGCGCCAGCAGCTACTTATATGGGCAGGGTTTTCCCCCCTACACCATATATTTT
CASSYLYGQGFPPYTIYF
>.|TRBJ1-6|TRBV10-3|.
TGTGCCATCAGGGAACGCTCCTATAATTCACCCCTCCACTTT
CAIRERSYNSPLHF
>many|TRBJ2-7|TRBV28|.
TGTGCCAGCAGTCCCGCCCCGAGGCGCGAGCAGTACTTC
CASSPAPRREQYF
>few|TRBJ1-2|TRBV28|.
TGTGCCAGCAGTTCGCTCACAGGGTTCGATGGCTACACCTTC
CASSSLTGFDGYTF
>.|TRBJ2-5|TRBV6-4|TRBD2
TGTGCCAGCAGCGGCCGGACTAGCGGAGGCCAAGAGACCCAGTACTTC
CASSGRTSGGQETQYF
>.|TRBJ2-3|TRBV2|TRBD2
TGTGCCAGCAGCAGGACTAGCGGGGTCATCACTAGCACAGATACGCAGTATTTT
CASSRTSGVITSTDTQYF
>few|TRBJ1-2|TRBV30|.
TGTGCCTGGTCTTCCCTGACGGACAGAAAAAATGGCTACACCTTC
CAWSSLTDRKNGYTF
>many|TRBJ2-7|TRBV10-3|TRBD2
TGTGCCATCAGTGACGGGGGAGGGCCATACGAGCAGTACTTC
CAISDGGGPYEQYF
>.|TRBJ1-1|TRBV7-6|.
TGTGCCAGCAGCACGACCACCCTACAGGGTCCCACTGAAGCTTTCTTT
CASSTTTLQGPTEAFF
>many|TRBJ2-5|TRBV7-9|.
TGTGCCAGCAGCTTAGCCCCGACAGAAGAGACCCAGTACTTC
CASSLAPTEETQYF
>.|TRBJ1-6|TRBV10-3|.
TGTGCCATCAGTGATAATTGGGAGTCACCCCTCCACTTT
CAISDNWESPLHF
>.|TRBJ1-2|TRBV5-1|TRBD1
TGTGCCAGCAGCTCCCAGGGGGGGCATGGCTACACCTTC
CASSSQGGHGYTF
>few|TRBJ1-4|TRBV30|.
TGTGCCTGGACCCCCGCCTGGGGAAGGGTTGAAAAACTGTTTTTT
CAWTPAWGRVEKLFF
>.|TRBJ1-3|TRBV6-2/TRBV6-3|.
TGTGCCAGCAGTTACGCAGGGGTCGGAAACACCATATATTTT
CASSYAGVGNTIYF
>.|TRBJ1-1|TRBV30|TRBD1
TGTGCCTGGAGTGTACAGGGGATGGAAGCTTTCTTT
CAWSVQGMEAFF
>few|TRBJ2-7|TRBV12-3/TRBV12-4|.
TGTGCCAGCAGTCCGAGGACAGATCTCTTTGAGCAGTACTTC
CASSPRTDLFEQYF
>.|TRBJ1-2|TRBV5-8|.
TGTGCCAGCACCCTAAACCGAGAGGGCTACACCTTC
CASTLNREGYTF
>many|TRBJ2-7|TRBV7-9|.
TGTGCCAGCAGCCCCCGCATGGGCGGGACGTTCCACGAGCAGTACTTC
CASSPRMGGTFHEQYF
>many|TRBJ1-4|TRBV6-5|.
TGTGCCAGCAGTTACTTGGGCGACACCGAAAAACTGTTTTTT
CASSYLGDTEKLFF
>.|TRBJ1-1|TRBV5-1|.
TGCGCCAGCAGCTTAGACGCAGGCGGCAGGACTGAAGCTTTCTTT
CASSLDAGGRTEAFF
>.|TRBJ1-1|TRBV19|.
TGTGCCAGTAGTATAGGTGGGAGGGGAGAAGACACTGAAGCTTTCTTT
CASSIGGRGEDTEAFF
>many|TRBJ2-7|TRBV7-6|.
TGTGCCAGCAGCTTAGAGTCAGACTACGAGCAGTACTTC
CASSLESDYEQYF
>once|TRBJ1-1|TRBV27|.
TGTGCCAGCAGTCCCAGGACCGTCCTCCCAGGCACTGAAGCTTTCTTT
CASSPRTVLPGTEAFF
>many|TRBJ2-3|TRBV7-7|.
TGTGCTAGCAGCAAAAGCCATACAGATACGCAGTATTTT
CASSKSHTDTQYF
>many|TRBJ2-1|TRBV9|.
TGTGCCAGCAGCGTAGACAAGGACCAGCTTACTTTC
CASSVDKDQLTF
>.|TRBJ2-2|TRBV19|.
TGTGCCACCTCCTGGGGCGGGGAGCTGTTTTTT
CATSWGGELFF
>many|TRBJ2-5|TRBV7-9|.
TGTGCCAGCAGCTTATTCCCGGGGGAAGAGACCCAGTACTTC
CASSLFPGEETQYF
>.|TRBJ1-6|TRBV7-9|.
TGTGCCAGCAGCCGTCGAAGGGGGAATTCACCCCTCCACTTT
CASSRRRGNSPLHF
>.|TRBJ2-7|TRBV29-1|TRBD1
TGCAGCGTTGAAGACACAGGGGGCGAGCAGTACTTC
CSVEDTGGEQYF
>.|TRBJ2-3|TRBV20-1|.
TGCAGTGCTCGGACAGTTAGCGATACGCAGTATTTT
CSARTVSDTQYF
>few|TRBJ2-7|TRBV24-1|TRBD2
TGTGCCACCAGTGATTGGCAGGGAGGGAACGAGCAGTACTTC
CATSDWQGGNEQYF
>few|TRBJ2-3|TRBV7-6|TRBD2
TGTGCCAGCAGCATGGGACTAGCGGGGACAGATACGCAGTATTTT
CASSMGLAGTDTQYF
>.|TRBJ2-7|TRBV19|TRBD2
TGTGCCAGTAGTATTCAGGGGCTAGCGGGGGGCGCCTACGAGCAGTACTTC
CASSIQGLAGGAYEQYF
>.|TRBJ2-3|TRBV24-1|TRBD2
TGTGCCAGCAGTTCCGGGGGGGACACAGATACGCAGTATTTT
CASSSGGDTDTQYF
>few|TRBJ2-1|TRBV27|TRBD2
TGTGCCAGCAGTCGTCCCGGGACTATAGATGAGCAGTTCTTC
CASSRPGTIDEQFF
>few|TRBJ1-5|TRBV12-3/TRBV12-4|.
TGTGCCAGCAGTTCGGTTGGTCAGCCCCAGCATTTT
CASSSVGQPQHF
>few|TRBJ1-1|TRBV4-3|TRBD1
TGCGCCAGCAGCCAAGATCGTGGGACAGGGGGGGCTGAAGCTTTCTTT
CASSQDRGTGGAEAFF
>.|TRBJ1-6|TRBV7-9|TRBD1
TGTGCCAGCAGGTCACAGGGGACCAATTCACCCCTCCACTTT
CASRSQGTNSPLHF
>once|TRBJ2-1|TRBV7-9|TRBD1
TGTGCCAGCAGCCAACGGACAGGGGGTGGCAATGAGCAGTTCTTC
CASSQRTGGGNEQFF
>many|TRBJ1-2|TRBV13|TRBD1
TGTGCCAGCAGCTTGGGGACAGGGAATGGCTACACCTTC
CASSLGTGNGYTF
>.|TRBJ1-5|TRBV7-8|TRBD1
TGTGCCAGCAGCCCGAGACAGGGGTTAATTTTTCAGCCCCAGCATTTT
CASSPRQGLIFQPQHF
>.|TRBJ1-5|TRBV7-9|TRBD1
TGTGCCAGCAGCTCAGGGGGGTTGGGCAATCAGCCCCAGCATTTT
CASSSGGLGNQPQHF
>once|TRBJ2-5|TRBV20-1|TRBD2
TGCAGTGCTACCTGGGTACGGGGGGTCCAAGAGACCCAGTACTTC
CSATWVRGVQETQYF
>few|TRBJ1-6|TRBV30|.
TGTGCCTGGATGTACGGCAGGAGCTCCTATAATTCACCCCTCCACTTT
CAWMYGRSSYNSPLHF